This T cell receptor (beta chain) was captured in a study of T cell therapy after organ transplantation. Details on this clone: Its antigen remains unknown.

Time point defined: 4-8 weeks after completion of therapy. This CDR3 region has 16 residues. Between the trimmed V and J ends, which lost 1 base and 7 bases, there was a span of 19 bases. Germline-derived CDR1 and CDR2 are MGHRA and YSYEKL. Sequenced by immunoSEQ multiplex PCR; TCRdb stores in-frame clones only, minus some. In the table there are approximately 20,000 clones, around 81% of which are singletons. J is TRBJ1-2 and V is TRBV4-1; no reliable D call. The sequence derives from a human patient who had received a solid organ transplant and had CMV disease. Some T cells may trace back to the graft donor. The sample consisted of CD8+ T cells from blood, taken after autologous CMV-specific T cell therapy. CDR3 sequence (DNA): TGCGCCAGCAGCCAAGTAGAATTCCTATTCCTCAGTGGCTACACCTTC. Its protein product is CASSQVEFLFLSGYTF.